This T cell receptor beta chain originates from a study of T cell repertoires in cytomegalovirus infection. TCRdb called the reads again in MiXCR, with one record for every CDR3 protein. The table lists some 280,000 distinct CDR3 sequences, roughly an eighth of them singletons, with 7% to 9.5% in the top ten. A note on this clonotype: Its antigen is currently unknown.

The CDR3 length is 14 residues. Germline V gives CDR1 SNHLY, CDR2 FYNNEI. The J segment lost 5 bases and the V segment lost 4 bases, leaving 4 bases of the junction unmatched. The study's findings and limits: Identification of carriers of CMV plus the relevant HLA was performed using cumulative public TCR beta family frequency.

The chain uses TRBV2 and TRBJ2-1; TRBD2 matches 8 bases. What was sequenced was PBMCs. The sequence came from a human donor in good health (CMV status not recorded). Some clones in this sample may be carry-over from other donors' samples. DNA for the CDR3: TGTGCCAGCAGTGGGACTAGCAAAAACAATGAGCAGTTCTTC. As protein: CASSGTSKNNEQFF.